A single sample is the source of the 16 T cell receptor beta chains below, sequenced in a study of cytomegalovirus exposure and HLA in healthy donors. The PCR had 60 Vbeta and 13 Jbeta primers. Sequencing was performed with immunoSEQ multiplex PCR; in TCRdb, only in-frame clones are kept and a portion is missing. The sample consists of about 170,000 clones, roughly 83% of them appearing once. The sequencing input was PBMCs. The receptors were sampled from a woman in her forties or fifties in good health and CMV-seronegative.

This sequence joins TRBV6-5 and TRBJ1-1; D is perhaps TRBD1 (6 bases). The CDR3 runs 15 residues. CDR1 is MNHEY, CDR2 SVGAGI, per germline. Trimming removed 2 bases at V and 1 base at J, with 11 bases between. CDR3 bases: TGTGCCAGCAGTTACGTACAGGGTCCGAACACTGAAGCTTTCTTT. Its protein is CASSYVQGPNTEAFF.

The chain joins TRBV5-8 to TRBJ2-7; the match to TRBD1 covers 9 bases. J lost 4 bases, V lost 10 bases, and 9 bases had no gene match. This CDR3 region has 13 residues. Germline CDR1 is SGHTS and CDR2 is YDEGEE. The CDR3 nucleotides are TGTGCCTGCGCCGGGACAGGGTGGTACGAGCAGTACTTC. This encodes CACAGTGWYEQYF.

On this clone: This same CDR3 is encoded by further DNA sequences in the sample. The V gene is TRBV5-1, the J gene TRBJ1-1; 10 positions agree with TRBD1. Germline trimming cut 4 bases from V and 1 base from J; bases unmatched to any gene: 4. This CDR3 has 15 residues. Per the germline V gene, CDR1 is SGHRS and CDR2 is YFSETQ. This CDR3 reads CASSERTGGNTEAFF. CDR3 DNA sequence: TGCGCCAGCAGCGAGCGGACAGGGGGGAACACTGAAGCTTTCTTT.

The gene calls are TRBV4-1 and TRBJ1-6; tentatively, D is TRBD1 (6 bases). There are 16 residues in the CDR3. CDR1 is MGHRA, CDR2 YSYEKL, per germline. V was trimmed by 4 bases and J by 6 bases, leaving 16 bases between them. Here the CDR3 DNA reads TGCGCCAGCAGCCTGACCACAGGGAACTCTAATTCACCCCTCCACTTT. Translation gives CASSLTTGNSNSPLHF.

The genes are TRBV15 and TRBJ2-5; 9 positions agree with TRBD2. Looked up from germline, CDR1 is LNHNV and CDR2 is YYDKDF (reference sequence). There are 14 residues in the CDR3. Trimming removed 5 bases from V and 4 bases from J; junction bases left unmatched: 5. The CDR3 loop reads CATSGRGGVETQYF. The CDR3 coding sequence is TGTGCCACCAGCGGGCGCGGGGGGGTAGAGACCCAGTACTTC.

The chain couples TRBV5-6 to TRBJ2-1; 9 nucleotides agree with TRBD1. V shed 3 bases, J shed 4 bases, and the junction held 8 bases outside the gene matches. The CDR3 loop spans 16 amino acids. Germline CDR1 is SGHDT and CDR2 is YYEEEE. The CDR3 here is CASSWETGGAYNEQFF. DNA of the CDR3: TGTGCCAGCAGCTGGGAGACAGGGGGAGCATACAATGAGCAGTTCTTC.

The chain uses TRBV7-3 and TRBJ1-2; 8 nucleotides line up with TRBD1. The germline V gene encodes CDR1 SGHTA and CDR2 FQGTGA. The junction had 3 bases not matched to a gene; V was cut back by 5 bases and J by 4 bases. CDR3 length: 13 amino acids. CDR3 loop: CASSHGQGYGYTF. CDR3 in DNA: TGTGCCAGCAGCCATGGACAGGGCTATGGCTACACCTTC.

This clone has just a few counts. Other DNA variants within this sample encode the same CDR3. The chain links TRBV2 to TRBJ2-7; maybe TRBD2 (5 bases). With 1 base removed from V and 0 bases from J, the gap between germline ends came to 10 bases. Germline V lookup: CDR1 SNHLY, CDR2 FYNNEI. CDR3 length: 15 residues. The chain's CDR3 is CASSEGTTSSYEQYF. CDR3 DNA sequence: TGTGCCAGCAGTGAAGGGACCACTAGCTCCTACGAGCAGTACTTC.

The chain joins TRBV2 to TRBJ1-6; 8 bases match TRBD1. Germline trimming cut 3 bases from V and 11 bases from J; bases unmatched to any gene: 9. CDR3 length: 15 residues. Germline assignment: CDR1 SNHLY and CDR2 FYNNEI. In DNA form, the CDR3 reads TGTGCCAGCAGTGAGCGTCAGGGGGCTTTGGCACCCCTCCACTTT. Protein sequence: CASSERQGALAPLHF.

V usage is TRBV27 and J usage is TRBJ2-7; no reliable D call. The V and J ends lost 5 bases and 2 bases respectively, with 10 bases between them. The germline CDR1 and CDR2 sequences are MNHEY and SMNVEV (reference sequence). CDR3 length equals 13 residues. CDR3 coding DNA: TGTGCCAGCAGTCCCCCGTCCCCCTACGAGCAGTACTTC. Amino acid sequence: CASSPPSPYEQYF.

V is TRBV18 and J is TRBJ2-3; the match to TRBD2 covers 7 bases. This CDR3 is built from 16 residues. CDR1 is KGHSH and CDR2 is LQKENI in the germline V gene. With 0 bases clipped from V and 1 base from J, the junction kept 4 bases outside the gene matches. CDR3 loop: CASSPPTLAGTDTQYF. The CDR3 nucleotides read TGTGCCAGCTCACCACCGACCCTAGCGGGCACAGATACGCAGTATTTT.

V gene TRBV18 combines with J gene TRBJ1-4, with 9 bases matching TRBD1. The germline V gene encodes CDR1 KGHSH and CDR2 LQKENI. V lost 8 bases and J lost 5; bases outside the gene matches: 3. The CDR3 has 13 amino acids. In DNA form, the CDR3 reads TGTGCCAGCCAAGGGACAGGGAATGAAAAACTGTTTTTT. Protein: CASQGTGNEKLFF.

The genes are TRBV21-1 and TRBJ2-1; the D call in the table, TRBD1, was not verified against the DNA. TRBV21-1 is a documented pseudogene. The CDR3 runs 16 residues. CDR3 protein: CASSKAQGQALNEQFF. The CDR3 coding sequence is TGTGCCAGCAGCAAAGCTCAGGGACAAGCACTCAATGAGCAGTTCTTC.

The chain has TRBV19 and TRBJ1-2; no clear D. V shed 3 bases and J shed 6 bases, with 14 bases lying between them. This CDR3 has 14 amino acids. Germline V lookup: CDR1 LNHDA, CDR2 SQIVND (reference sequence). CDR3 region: CASSMLLSADGYTF. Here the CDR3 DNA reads TGTGCCAGTAGTATGCTACTTAGCGCCGATGGCTACACCTTC.

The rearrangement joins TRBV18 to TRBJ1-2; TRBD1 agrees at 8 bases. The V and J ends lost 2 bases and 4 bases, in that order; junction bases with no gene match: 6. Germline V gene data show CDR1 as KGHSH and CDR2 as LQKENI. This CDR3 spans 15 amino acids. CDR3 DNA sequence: TGTGCCAGCTCACCAGGGACAGGCCGCTTCTATGGCTACACCTTC. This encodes CASSPGTGRFYGYTF.

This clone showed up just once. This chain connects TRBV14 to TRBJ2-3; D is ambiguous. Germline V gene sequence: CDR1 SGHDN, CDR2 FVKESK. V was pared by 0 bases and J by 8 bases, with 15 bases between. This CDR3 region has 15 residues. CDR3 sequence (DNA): TGTGCCAGCAGCCAAGATATGGTGGCTGGGCGTACGCAGTATTTT. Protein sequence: CASSQDMVAGRTQYF.